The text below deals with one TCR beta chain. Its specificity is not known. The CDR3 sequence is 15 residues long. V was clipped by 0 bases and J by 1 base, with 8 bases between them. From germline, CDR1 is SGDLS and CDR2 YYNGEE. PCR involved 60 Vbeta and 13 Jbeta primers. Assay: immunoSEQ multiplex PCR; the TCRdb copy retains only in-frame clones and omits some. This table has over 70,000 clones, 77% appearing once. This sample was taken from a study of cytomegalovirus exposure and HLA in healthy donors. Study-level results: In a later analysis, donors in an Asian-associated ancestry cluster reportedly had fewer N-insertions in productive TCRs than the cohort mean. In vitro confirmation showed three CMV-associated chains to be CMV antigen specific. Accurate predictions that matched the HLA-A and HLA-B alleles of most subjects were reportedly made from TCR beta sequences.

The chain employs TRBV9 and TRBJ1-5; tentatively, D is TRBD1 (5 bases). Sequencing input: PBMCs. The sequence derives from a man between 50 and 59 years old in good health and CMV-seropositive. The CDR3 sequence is CASSVGGESNQPQHF. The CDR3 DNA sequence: TGTGCCAGCAGCGTAGGGGGCGAGAGCAATCAGCCCCAGCATTTT.